This TCR beta chain was sequenced in a study of blood T cell repertoires in COVID-19. For the study at large: COVID-19 samples collected from the United States, Italy and Spain covered acute and convalescent phases. Sources were T cells, B-cell-depleted T cells, or PBMCs; the material itself was cDNA or gDNA.

As originally analysed: Cell counts per sample came from amplifying reference gene primers. Profiling relied on immunoSEQ multiplex PCR, and the TCRdb table lists in-frame clones only, not all of them. The DNA gave D and trimming, while V, J and clone size come from that table. This repertoire shows 250,000 to 300,000 clones, approximately 87% found once; its top ten account for roughly 12%. Remarks on this clone: Germline and junction disagree at one end, which may indicate a read error.

A Seattle source enrolled patients during active infection and followed them longitudinally. The CDR3 extends over 13 amino acids. Germline CDR1 is SEHNR and CDR2 is FQNEAQ (reference sequence). The gene calls are TRBV7-9 and TRBJ1-6; D unresolved. Sequencing was performed on peripheral blood. The source of this sequence is a woman in her 30s with COVID-19, enrolled during active disease. CDR3: CASGFMQNSPLHF. Written as DNA, the CDR3 is TGTGCCAGCGGCTTTATGCAGAATTCACCCCTCCACTTT.